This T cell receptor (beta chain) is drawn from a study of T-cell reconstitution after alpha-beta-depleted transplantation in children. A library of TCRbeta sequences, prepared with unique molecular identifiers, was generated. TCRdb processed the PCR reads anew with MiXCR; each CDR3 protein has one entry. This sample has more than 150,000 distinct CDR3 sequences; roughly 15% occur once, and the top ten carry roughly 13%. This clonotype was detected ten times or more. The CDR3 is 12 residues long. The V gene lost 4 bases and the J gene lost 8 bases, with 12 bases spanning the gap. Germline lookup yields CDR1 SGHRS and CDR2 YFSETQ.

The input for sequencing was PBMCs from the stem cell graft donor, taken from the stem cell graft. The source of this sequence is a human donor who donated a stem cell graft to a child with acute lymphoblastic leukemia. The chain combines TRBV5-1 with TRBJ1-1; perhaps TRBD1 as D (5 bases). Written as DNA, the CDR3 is TGCGCCAGCAGCACAGGAGGTCAGGAAGCTTTCTTT. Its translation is CASSTGGQEAFF.